This passage covers 23 T cell receptor beta chains from one sample sequenced in a study of cytomegalovirus exposure and HLA in healthy donors (dated by TCRdb to between 2016 and 2019). Libraries were made using the immunoSEQ multiplex PCR assay. For the multiplex PCR, a mixture combining 60 forward primers for TCR Vbeta segments and 13 reverse primers for TCR Jbeta segments was used. The clones in this table, taken by TCRdb from immuneACCESS, are in-frame only. Not every clone is retained; where verified, under half of the shortfall comes from an unresolved V gene, and the cause of the rest is unknown. The sample table contains 100,000 or so clones; only one count was recorded for around 74% of them. Clones ranked in the top ten supply over 12% of the sample. The material sequenced was PBMCs. These TCRs come from a male donor in good health and CMV-seropositive.

There are a few counts of this clone. This rearrangement joins TRBV28 to TRBJ2-7; D is ambiguous. From germline, CDR1 is MDHEN and CDR2 SYDVKM. The CDR3 is 12 amino acids. The germline V and J ends were trimmed by 5 bases and 5 bases, with 10 bases remaining between them. In nucleotides, the CDR3 is TGTGCCAGCAGTCCCCCCCAGAACGAGCAGTACTTC. It encodes CASSPPQNEQYF.

Many counts were recorded for this clone. This chain links TRBV6-5 with TRBJ2-1; TRBD1 agrees at 10 bases. J lost 9 bases, V lost 6 bases, and 8 bases had no gene match. The CDR3 runs 14 residues. The germline CDR1 and CDR2 sequences are MNHEY and SVGAGI. CDR3 nucleotides: TGTGCCAGCAGCCCTGGGACAGGGGAAGGTGAGCAGTTCTTC. As protein: CASSPGTGEGEQFF.

The chain employs TRBV7-2 and TRBJ2-7; possibly TRBD2 for D (6 bases). V was trimmed by 5 bases and J by 3 bases, leaving 17 bases between them. In germline, CDR1 is SGHTA, CDR2 FQGNSA. The CDR3 is made up of 15 amino acids. CDR3 protein: CASSPPGVGYYEQYF. In DNA form, the CDR3 reads TGTGCCAGCAGCCCCCCGGGGGTGGGGTACTACGAGCAGTACTTC. Combining the CDR3 with reference TRBV7-2 and TRBJ2-7 gives the whole variable domain GAGVSQSPSNKVTEKGKDVELRCDPISGHTALYWYRQSLGQGLEFLIYFQGNSAPDKSGLPSDRFSAERTGGSVSTLTIQRTQQEDSAVYLCASSPPGVGYYEQYFGPGTRLTVT.

This rearrangement joins TRBV19 to TRBJ2-1; D may be TRBD1 (5 bases). The ends were cut back, 2 bases at V and 4 bases at J, with 9 bases in the middle. This CDR3 is built from 14 residues. Germline V gene sequence: CDR1 LNHDA, CDR2 SQIVND (reference sequence). For the CDR3, the DNA is TGTGCCAGTAGTATAAAGGGGATATACAATGAGCAGTTCTTC. It codes for CASSIKGIYNEQFF.

This clone has just one count. The chain has TRBV6-6 and TRBJ2-5, with D possibly TRBD2 on 6 matching bases. The CDR3 sequence is 13 residues long. Germline CDR1 reads MNHNY; CDR2 reads SVGAGI (reference sequence). With 7 bases removed from V and 9 bases from J, the gap between germline ends came to 18 bases. The CDR3 DNA sequence: TGTGCCAGCACCCCACGGGGGACGAGGGCCCAGTACTTC. Translating gives CASTPRGTRAQYF.

Here the CDR3 DNA reads TGTGCCAGCAGTTTAGGTGCGGGGAACACTGAAGCTTTCTTT. Its translation is CASSLGAGNTEAFF. The chain uses TRBV27 and TRBJ1-1; D is ambiguous. Germline CDR1 reads MNHEY; CDR2 reads SMNVEV (reference sequence). Trimming shortened V by 2 bases and J by 1 base, and 8 bases separated the two germline ends. The CDR3 contains 14 residues.

This chain uses TRBV27 with TRBJ2-2; 7 nucleotides agree with TRBD1. J gave up 7 bases and V 6 bases, and 8 bases lay outside the gene matches. The CDR3 is made up of 14 amino acids. Germline V gene lookup returns CDR1 MNHEY and CDR2 SMNVEV (reference sequence). The CDR3 protein is CASRFNRGNGELFF. For the CDR3, the DNA is TGTGCCAGCAGATTCAACAGGGGTAACGGGGAGCTGTTTTTT.

J is TRBJ2-3 and V is TRBV7-2, with D perhaps matching TRBD2 (6 bases). Deletions cut 2 bases from V and 5 bases from J, with 8 bases between. Germline V gene lookup returns CDR1 SGHTA and CDR2 FQGNSA. This CDR3 region has 13 residues. CDR3 protein: CASSLRRGDTQYF. The CDR3 nucleotides read TGTGCCAGCAGCTTAAGGAGGGGAGATACGCAGTATTTT.

This clone was detected once. V usage is TRBV6-5 and J usage is TRBJ1-4; TRBD1 matches at 7 bases. Germline CDR1 reads MNHEY; CDR2 reads SVGAGI. There are 14 residues in the CDR3. J gave up 5 bases and V 6 bases, and 6 bases lay outside the gene matches. CDR3 bases: TGTGCCAGCAGGACCACAGGGGCCAATGAAAAACTGTTTTTT. It yields the protein CASRTTGANEKLFF.

The chain has TRBV7-9 and TRBJ2-2; D remains ambiguous. Between the trimmed V and J ends, which lost 6 bases and 2 bases, there was a span of 4 bases. The germline V gene has CDR1 SEHNR and CDR2 FQNEAQ (reference sequence). CDR3 length equals 12 residues. The CDR3: CASRQNTGELFF. The CDR3 DNA reads as TGTGCCAGCAGACAAAACACCGGGGAGCTGTTTTTT.

The chain is built from TRBV30 and TRBJ2-3; D may be TRBD1 (6 bases). The CDR3 consists of 15 residues. The ends were cut back, 4 bases at V and 0 bases at J, with 14 bases in the middle. Germline loops: CDR1 GTSNPN, CDR2 SVGIG (reference sequence). The CDR3 spells CAWTNRASSTDTQYF. The CDR3 nucleotides are TGTGCCTGGACTAACAGGGCCTCTAGCACAGATACGCAGTATTTT.

The chain employs TRBV5-1 and TRBJ2-3; D is ambiguous. This CDR3 spans 15 amino acids. Germline loops: CDR1 SGHRS, CDR2 YFSETQ. V lost 0 bases, J lost 0 bases, and 8 bases lay in between. DNA for the CDR3: TGCGCCAGCAGCTTGGCCGGAGTGAGCACAGATACGCAGTATTTT. It is translated as CASSLAGVSTDTQYF.

This clone showed up just once. V is TRBV6-5 and J is TRBJ2-3, with D perhaps TRBD2 (6 bases). Germline V gene data show CDR1 as MNHEY and CDR2 as SVGAGI. The CDR3 has 15 amino acids. V was cut by 6 bases and J by 2 bases, with 15 bases left in between. The CDR3 sequence: CASSPRDFSTDTQYF. In DNA, the CDR3 is TGTGCCAGCAGCCCCCGGGACTTCTCCACAGATACGCAGTATTTT.

This chain links TRBV6-6 with TRBJ1-5; D remains ambiguous. The V and J ends lost 2 bases and 0 bases respectively, with 8 bases between them. The CDR3 length is 15 residues. CDR1 is MNHNY and CDR2 is SVGAGI in the germline V gene (reference sequence). CDR3 nucleotides: TGTGCCAGCAGTTACCGAGAGTATAGCAATCAGCCCCAGCATTTT. Its protein product is CASSYREYSNQPQHF.

The chain recombines TRBV4-1 with TRBJ1-2; D unresolved. V was cut by 4 bases and J by 4 bases, with 16 bases left in between. The CDR3 covers 15 residues. Germline CDR1 reads MGHRA; CDR2 reads YSYEKL. This CDR3 is CASSLQQEIIYGYTF. In DNA form, the CDR3 reads TGCGCCAGCAGCCTCCAGCAGGAAATAATCTATGGCTACACCTTC.

The chain is built from TRBV7-2 and TRBJ2-1; 9 nucleotides agree with TRBD1. Germline V gene sequence: CDR1 SGHTA, CDR2 FQGNSA. The CDR3 extends over 17 amino acids. After removal of 6 bases from V and 8 bases from J, the junction contained 17 bases not matched to a gene. The CDR3 here is CASSTLRGTGWGHEQFF. Written as DNA, the CDR3 is TGTGCCAGCAGTACCCTCCGTGGGACAGGGTGGGGGCATGAGCAGTTCTTC.

With respect to this clone: The sample contains more than one DNA sequence encoding this CDR3. This sequence joins TRBV13 and TRBJ2-2, with a tentative D call TRBD2 (5 bases). Trimming took off 1 base at V and 0 bases at J, with 9 bases between the two ends. Looked up from germline, CDR1 is PRHDT and CDR2 is FYEKMQ (reference sequence). The CDR3 runs to 16 residues. CDR3 nucleotides: TGTGCCAGCAGCTTAGAGCCGGGGACGAACACCGGGGAGCTGTTTTTT. Translating gives CASSLEPGTNTGELFF.

The V call is TRBV6-5, the J call TRBJ1-6; 7 bases match TRBD1. Per the germline V gene, CDR1 is MNHEY and CDR2 is SVGAGI. V was clipped by 5 bases and J by 10 bases; unmatched bases: 8. The CDR3 extends over 14 amino acids. The CDR3 sequence is CASSQRQGISPLHF. The CDR3 DNA reads TGTGCCAGCAGTCAACGACAGGGCATCTCACCCCTCCACTTT.

The CDR3 DNA is TGTGCCAGCAGCCCAAGAGGGGAGGGGACAATCTCCACAACCTACGAGCAGTACTTC. It is translated as CASSPRGEGTISTTYEQYF. V and J are TRBV11-3 and TRBJ2-7; perhaps TRBD2 as D (7 bases). The CDR3 totals 19 residues. In germline, CDR1 is SGHNT, CDR2 YENEEA. V was shortened by 5 bases and J by 2 bases, with 28 bases between the two germline ends.

The CDR3 DNA is TGCGCCAGCAGCTCAAGAGCGGCAGGAGCGGTAGGAGGCAATGAGCAGTTCTTC. Protein product: CASSSRAAGAVGGNEQFF. This chain joins TRBV4-3 and TRBJ2-1, with D perhaps matching TRBD2 (5 bases). The germline V gene has CDR1 LGHNA and CDR2 YSLEER. CDR3 size: 18 residues. V shed 5 bases and J shed 6 bases, with 26 bases lying between them.

The V and J genes are TRBV19 and TRBJ2-2, with 8 nucleotides matching TRBD1. This CDR3 spans 16 amino acids. The germline CDR1 and CDR2 sequences are LNHDA and SQIVND (reference sequence). Trimming removed 3 bases from V and 4 bases from J; junction bases left unmatched: 7. The CDR3 here is CASSMRTGMGTGELFF. CDR3 bases: TGTGCCAGTAGTATGCGGACAGGGATGGGCACCGGGGAGCTGTTTTTT.

This chain uses TRBV7-9 with TRBJ2-1; TRBD1 is a possible D gene (7 bases). CDR1 is SEHNR and CDR2 is FQNEAQ in the germline V gene (reference sequence). This CDR3 has 18 residues. V dropped 4 bases and J dropped 4 bases, with 23 bases sitting between them. The CDR3 sequence: CASSSTATQGGSYNEQFF. The CDR3 region has the DNA TGTGCCAGCAGCTCGACCGCAACTCAGGGGGGTTCATACAATGAGCAGTTCTTC.

This clone was observed at least ten times. The chain couples TRBV15 to TRBJ1-5; no clear D. The V gene lost 0 bases and the J gene lost 7 bases, with 4 bases spanning the gap. Germline lookup yields CDR1 LNHNV and CDR2 YYDKDF (reference sequence). The CDR3 sequence is 12 residues long. DNA of the CDR3: TGTGCCACCAGCAGAGATCAGCAGCCCCAGCATTTT. The encoded protein is CATSRDQQPQHF.